The 7 T cell receptor beta chains below all came from one sample that was sequenced in a study of regulatory T cells in long-lasting Graves disease (dated by TCRdb to the early 2020s). Libraries came from multiplex PCR. Sequencing was carried out with an Illumina HiSeq 4000. To build TCR beta libraries, CDR3 regions were amplified by Arm-PCR using iRepertoire HTBI primers. TCRdb passed the public sequencing reads through fastp at Q25 and MiXCR, retaining productive beta sequences. Identical CDR3 protein sequences are pooled into one entry, listed with their most common genes and DNA. Within this sample are about 520,000 distinct CDR3 sequences, with more than 10% of them counted one time only. Clones ranked in the top ten supply more than 8% of the sample. This specimen's time point label, interpreted: newly diagnosed GD, antithyroid drugs for less than 3 months. For both TCR sequencing and RNA sequencing, RNA was extracted from PBMCs in TRIzol.

In addition, the sample was reused for a study of T cells in Graves' hyperthyroidism and ophthalmopathy.

Sequenced here: peripheral blood mononuclear cells (PBMCs), sampled at new diagnosis, from a patient treated with antithyroid drugs. These receptors were collected from a woman younger than 45 with Graves disease. Donor details come from another sample of the same person, matched by shared clones.

This clonotype was picked up many times. V gene TRBV11-2 combines with J gene TRBJ1-1; D gene unclear. The CDR3 spans 13 residues. Germline V gene sequence: CDR1 SGHAT, CDR2 FQNNGV. Trimming removed 5 bases from V and 7 bases from J, with 14 bases in between. The CDR3 region has the DNA TGTGCCAGCAGCCTAGGGCGGAGACTTGAAGCTTTCTTT. This translates into CASSLGRRLEAFF.

The chain employs TRBV20-1 and TRBJ2-3, with 10 bases that match TRBD2. With V trimmed by 6 bases and J by 4 bases, 7 bases remained unmatched. Germline CDR1 is DFQATT and CDR2 is SNEGSKA (reference sequence). The CDR3 spans 14 residues. The CDR3 coding sequence is TGCAGTGCGTACCTAGCGGGAGCTCCAGATACGCAGTATTTT. This translates into CSAYLAGAPDTQYF.

This clonotype was counted at least ten times. The rearrangement uses TRBV2 and TRBJ1-1; D is uncertain. The CDR3 sequence is 12 residues long. Trimming took off 4 bases at V and 5 bases at J, with 8 bases between the two ends. Germline V gene data show CDR1 as SNHLY and CDR2 as FYNNEI. The CDR3 loop is CASSVGLTEAFF. The CDR3 DNA reads as TGTGCCAGCAGTGTAGGTCTTACTGAAGCTTTCTTT.

The sample holds many counts of this clonotype. The chain employs TRBV2 and TRBJ2-5; 8 nucleotides align to TRBD1. The CDR3 extends over 13 amino acids. Per germline, CDR1 SNHLY and CDR2 FYNNEI. The V gene end was trimmed by 11 bases and the J gene end by 4 bases; junction bases not matched to a gene: 9. The chain's CDR3 is CALSQGAGETQYF. CDR3 in DNA: TGTGCCCTCTCGCAGGGGGCGGGAGAGACCCAGTACTTC.

The table lists this clonotype with many counts. The chain employs TRBV6-2 or TRBV6-3 and TRBJ2-1, with TRBD1 identical over 11 bases. The CDR3 sequence is 16 residues long. Germline lookup yields CDR1 MNHEY and CDR2 SVGEGT. V lost 1 base and J lost 3; bases outside the gene matches: 2. In nucleotides, the CDR3 is TGTGCCAGCAGTTACTTAGGGACAGGGGGCTACAATGAGCAGTTCTTC. Its protein is CASSYLGTGGYNEQFF.

The sample holds many counts of this clonotype. The V and J genes are TRBV3-1 and TRBJ2-1; 10 nucleotides align to TRBD2. V dropped 5 bases and J dropped 10; count of bases not matched to a gene: 5. Germline CDR1 and CDR2: LGHDT and YNNKEL (reference sequence). This CDR3 is 13 amino acids long. Here the CDR3 reads CASSTGLAVEQFF. Here the CDR3 DNA reads TGTGCCAGCAGCACCGGACTAGCGGTAGAGCAGTTCTTC.

This clonotype was counted ten times or more. This chain uses TRBV2 with TRBJ1-5; 7 nucleotides agree with TRBD1. The V and J ends lost 0 bases and 7 bases, in that order; junction bases with no gene match: 6. The CDR3 is made up of 15 amino acids. Germline CDR1 SNHLY, CDR2 FYNNEI. The CDR3 DNA reads TGTGCCAGCAGTGAAGCTTACAGGGGTCGGCAGCCCCAGCATTTT. Translating gives CASSEAYRGRQPQHF.